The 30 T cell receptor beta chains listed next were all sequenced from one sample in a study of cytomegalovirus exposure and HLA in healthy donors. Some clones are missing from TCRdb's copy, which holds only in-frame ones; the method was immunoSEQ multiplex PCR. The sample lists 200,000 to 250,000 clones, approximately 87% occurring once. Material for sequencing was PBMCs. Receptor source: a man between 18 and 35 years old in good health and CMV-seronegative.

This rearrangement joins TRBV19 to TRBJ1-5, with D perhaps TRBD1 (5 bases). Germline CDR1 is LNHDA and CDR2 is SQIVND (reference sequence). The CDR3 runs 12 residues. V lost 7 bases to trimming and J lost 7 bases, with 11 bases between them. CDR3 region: CASTGVVQPQHF. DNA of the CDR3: TGTGCCAGTACGGGGGTGGTGCAGCCCCAGCATTTT.

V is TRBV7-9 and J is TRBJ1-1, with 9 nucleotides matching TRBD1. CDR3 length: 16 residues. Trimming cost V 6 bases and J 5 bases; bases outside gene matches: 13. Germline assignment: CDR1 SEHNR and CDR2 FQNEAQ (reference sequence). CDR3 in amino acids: CASRPTTGQGWTEAFF. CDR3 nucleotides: TGTGCCAGCAGGCCGACAACGGGACAGGGTTGGACTGAAGCTTTCTTT. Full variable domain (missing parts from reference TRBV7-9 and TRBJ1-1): DTGVSQNPRHKITKRGQNVTFRCDPISEHNRLYWYRQTLGQGPEFLTYFQNEAQLEKSRLLSDRFSAERPKGSFSTLEIQRTEQGDSAMYLCASRPTTGQGWTEAFFGQGTRLTVV.

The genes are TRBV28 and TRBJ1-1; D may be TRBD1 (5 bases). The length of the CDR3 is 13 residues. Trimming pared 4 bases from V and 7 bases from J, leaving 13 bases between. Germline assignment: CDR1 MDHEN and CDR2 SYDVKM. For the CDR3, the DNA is TGTGCCAGCAGTTACCCCGGGGGAATTGAAGCTTTCTTT. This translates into CASSYPGGIEAFF.

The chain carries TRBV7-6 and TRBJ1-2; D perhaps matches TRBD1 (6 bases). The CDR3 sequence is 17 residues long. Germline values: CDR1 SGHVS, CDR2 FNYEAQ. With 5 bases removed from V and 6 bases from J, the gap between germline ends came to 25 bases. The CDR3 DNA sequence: TGTGCCAGCAGCCCTCGTACCTCCCCGACAGGACATGATGGCTACACCTTC. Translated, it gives CASSPRTSPTGHDGYTF. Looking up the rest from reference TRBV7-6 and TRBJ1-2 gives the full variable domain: GAGVSQSPRYKVTKRGQDVALRCDPISGHVSLYWYRQALGQGPEFLTYFNYEAQQDKSGLPNDRFSAERPEGSISTLTIQRTEQRDSAMYRCASSPRTSPTGHDGYTFGSGTRLTVV.

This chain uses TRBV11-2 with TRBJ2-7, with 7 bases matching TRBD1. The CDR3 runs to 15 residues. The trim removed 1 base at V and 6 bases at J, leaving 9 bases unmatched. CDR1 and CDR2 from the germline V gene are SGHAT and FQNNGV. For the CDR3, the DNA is TGTGCCAGCAGCTTAGGTTTAGGGACAGTCATCGAGCAGTACTTC. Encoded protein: CASSLGLGTVIEQYF.

The CDR3 loop is CASSQGAGYTF. The CDR3 DNA reads TGTGCCAGCAGCCAAGGGGCCGGCTACACCTTC. The J gene is TRBJ1-2, the V gene TRBV14, with unresolved D. Germline lookup yields CDR1 SGHDN and CDR2 FVKESK. With 1 base removed from V and 8 bases from J, the gap between germline ends came to 5 bases. The CDR3 runs 11 residues.

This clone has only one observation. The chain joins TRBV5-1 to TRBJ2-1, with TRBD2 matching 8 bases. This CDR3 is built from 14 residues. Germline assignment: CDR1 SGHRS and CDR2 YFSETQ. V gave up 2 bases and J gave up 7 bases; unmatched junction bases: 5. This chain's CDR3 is CASSFASGSNEQFF. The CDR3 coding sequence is TGCGCCAGCAGCTTTGCTAGCGGGTCAAATGAGCAGTTCTTC.

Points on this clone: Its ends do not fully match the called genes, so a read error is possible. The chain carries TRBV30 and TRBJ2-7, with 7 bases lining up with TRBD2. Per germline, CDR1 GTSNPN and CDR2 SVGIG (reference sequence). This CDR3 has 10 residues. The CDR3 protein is CAWRVLASGF. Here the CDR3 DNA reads TGTGCCTGGAGGGTCTTGGCTAGCGGCTTC.

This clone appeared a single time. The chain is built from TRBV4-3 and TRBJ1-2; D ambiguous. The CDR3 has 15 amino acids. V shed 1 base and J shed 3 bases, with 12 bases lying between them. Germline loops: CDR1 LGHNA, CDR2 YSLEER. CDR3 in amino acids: CASSQAKNADYGYTF. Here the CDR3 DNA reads TGCGCCAGCAGCCAAGCGAAGAATGCGGACTATGGCTACACCTTC.

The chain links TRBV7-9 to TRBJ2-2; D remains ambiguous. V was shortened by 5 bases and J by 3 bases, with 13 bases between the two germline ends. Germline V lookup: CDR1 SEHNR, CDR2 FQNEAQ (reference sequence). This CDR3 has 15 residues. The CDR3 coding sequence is TGTGCCAGCAGCGTTAACGACACTTACACCGGGGAGCTGTTTTTT. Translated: CASSVNDTYTGELFF.

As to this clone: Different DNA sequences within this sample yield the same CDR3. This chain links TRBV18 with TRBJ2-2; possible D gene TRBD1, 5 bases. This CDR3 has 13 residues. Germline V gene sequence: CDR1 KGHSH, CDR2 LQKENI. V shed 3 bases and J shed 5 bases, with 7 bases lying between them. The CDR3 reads CASSPRDTGELFF. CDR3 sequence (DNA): TGTGCCAGCTCACCCAGGGATACCGGGGAGCTGTTTTTT. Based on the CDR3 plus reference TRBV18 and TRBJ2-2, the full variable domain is NAGVMQNPRHLVRRRGQEARLRCSPMKGHSHVYWYRQLPEEGLKFMVYLQKENIIDESGMPKERFSAEFPKEGPSILRIQQVVRGDSAAYFCASSPRDTGELFFGEGSRLTVL.

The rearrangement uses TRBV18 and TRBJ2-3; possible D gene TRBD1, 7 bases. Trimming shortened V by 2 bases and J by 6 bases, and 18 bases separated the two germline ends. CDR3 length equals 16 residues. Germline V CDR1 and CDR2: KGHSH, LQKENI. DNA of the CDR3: TGTGCCAGCTCACCATTTGAGGTCGCAGGGGGGGATACGCAGTATTTT. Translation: CASSPFEVAGGDTQYF.

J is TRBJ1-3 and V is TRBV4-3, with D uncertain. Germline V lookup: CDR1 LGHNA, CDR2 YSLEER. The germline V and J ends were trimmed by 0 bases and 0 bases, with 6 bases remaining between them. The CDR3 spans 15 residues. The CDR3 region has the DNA TGCGCCAGCAGCCAAGATCTACGCTCTGGAAACACCATATATTTT. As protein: CASSQDLRSGNTIYF.

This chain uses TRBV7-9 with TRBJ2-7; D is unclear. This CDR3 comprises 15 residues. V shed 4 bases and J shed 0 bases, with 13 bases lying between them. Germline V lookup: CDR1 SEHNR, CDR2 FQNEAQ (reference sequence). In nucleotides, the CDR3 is TGTGCCAGCAGCTCGTCGATGGGCCGCTCCTACGAGCAGTACTTC. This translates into CASSSSMGRSYEQYF.

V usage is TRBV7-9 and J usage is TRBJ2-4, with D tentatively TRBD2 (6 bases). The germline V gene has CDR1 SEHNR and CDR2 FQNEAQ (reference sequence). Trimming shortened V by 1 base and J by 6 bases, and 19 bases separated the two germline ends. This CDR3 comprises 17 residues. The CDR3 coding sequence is TGTGCCAGCAGCTTAGGGGACTCAGGGTCCCAAAGAAACATTCAGTACTTC. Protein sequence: CASSLGDSGSQRNIQYF.

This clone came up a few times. CDR3 sequence: CASRPYERNTEAFF. The CDR3 DNA reads as TGTGCCAGCAGGCCCTATGAGAGGAACACTGAAGCTTTCTTT. The rearrangement joins TRBV6-1 to TRBJ1-1, with D unresolved. From germline, CDR1 is MNHNS and CDR2 SASEGT. Trimming cost V 6 bases and J 1 base, with 12 bases left between them. The CDR3 extends over 14 amino acids.

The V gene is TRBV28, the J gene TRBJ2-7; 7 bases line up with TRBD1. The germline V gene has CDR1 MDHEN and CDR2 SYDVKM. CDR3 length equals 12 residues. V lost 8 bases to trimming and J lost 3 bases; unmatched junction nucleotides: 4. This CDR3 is CASRDSFYEQYF. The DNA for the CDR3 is TGTGCCAGCCGGGACAGCTTCTACGAGCAGTACTTC.

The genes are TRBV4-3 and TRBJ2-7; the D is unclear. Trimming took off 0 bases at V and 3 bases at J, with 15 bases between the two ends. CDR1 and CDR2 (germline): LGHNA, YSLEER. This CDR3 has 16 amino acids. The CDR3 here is CASSQDLGQKSYEQYF. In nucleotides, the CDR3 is TGCGCCAGCAGCCAAGATCTAGGCCAGAAGAGCTACGAGCAGTACTTC.

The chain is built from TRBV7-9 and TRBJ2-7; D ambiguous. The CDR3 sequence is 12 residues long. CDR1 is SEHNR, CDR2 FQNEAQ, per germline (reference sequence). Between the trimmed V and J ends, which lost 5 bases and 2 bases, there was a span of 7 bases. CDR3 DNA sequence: TGTGCCAGCAGCCAACTGGCCTACGAGCAGTACTTC. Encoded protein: CASSQLAYEQYF.

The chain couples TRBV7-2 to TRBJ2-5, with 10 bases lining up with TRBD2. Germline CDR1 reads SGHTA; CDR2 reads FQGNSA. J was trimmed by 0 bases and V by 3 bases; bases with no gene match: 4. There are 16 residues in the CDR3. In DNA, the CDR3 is TGTGCCAGCAGCTTGACGACTAGCGGGTACCAAGAGACCCAGTACTTC. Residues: CASSLTTSGYQETQYF.

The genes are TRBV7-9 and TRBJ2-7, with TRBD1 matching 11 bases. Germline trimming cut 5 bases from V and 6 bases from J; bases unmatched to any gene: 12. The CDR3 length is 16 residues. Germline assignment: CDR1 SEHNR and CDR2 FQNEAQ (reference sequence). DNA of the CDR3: TGTGCCAGCAGCCCCTGGCAGGACAGGGGGCGACGCGAGCAGTACTTC. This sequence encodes CASSPWQDRGRREQYF.

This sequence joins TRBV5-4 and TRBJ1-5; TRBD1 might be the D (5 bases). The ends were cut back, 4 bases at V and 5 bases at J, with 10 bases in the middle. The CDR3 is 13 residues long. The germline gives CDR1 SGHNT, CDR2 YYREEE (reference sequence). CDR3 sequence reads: CASSLDSYQPQHF. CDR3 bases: TGTGCCAGCAGCCTTGACAGTTATCAGCCCCAGCATTTT. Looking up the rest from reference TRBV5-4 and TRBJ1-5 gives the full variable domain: ETGVTQSPTHLIKTRGQQVTLRCSSQSGHNTVSWYQQALGQGPQFIFQYYREEENGRGNFPPRFSGLQFPNYSSELNVNALELDDSALYLCASSLDSYQPQHFGDGTRLSIL.

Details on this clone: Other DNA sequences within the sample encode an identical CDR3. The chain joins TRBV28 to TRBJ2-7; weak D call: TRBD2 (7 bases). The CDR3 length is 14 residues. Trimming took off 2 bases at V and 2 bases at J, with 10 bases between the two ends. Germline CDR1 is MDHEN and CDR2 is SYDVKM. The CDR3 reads CASSLGGGAYEQYF. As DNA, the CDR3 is TGTGCCAGCAGTTTAGGCGGGGGCGCCTACGAGCAGTACTTC.

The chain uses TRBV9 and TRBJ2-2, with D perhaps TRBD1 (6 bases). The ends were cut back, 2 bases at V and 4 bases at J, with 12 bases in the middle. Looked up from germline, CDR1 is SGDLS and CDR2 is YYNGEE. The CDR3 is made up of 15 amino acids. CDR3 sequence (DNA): TGTGCCAGCAGCGTCAGGGGCGATGGCACCGGGGAGCTGTTTTTT. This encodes CASSVRGDGTGELFF.

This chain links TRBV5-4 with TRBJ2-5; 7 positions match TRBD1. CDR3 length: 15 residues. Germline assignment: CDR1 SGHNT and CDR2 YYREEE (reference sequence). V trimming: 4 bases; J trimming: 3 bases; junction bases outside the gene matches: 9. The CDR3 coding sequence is TGTGCCAGCAGCCTCGACCGGGACAGCGAAGAGACCCAGTACTTC. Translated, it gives CASSLDRDSEETQYF.

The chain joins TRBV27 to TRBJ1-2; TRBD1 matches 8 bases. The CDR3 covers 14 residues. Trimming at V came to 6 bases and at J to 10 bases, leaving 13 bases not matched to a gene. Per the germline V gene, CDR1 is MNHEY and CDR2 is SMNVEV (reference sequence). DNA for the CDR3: TGTGCCAGCAGGCGGGACAGGTTGGTAGATGTCTACACCTTC. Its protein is CASRRDRLVDVYTF.

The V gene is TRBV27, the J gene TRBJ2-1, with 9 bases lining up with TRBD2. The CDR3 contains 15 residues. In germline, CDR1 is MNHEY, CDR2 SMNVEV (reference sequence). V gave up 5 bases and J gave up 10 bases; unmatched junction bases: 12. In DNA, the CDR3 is TGTGCCAGCAGTGACCCGGGCGGGGGGGCCGGGGAGCAGTTCTTC. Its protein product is CASSDPGGGAGEQFF.

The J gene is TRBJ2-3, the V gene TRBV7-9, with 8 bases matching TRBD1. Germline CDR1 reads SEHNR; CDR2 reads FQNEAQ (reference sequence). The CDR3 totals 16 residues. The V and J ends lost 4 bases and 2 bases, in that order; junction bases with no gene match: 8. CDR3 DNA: TGTGCCAGCAGCTGGACAGGGCACCCAGCCACAGATACGCAGTATTTT. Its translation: CASSWTGHPATDTQYF.

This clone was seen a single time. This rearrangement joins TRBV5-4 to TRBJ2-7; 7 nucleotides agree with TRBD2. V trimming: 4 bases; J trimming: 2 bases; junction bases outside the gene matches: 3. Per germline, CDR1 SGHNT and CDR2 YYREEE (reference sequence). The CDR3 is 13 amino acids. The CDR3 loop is CASSAREAYEQYF. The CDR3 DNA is TGTGCCAGCAGCGCTCGGGAGGCCTACGAGCAGTACTTC.

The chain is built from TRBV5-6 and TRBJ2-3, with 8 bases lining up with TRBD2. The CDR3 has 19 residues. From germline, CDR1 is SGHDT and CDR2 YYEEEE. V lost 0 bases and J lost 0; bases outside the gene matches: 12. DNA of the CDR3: TGTGCCAGCAGCTTGGTAGCTAGCGGGTTACTCCCTAGCACAGATACGCAGTATTTT. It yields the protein CASSLVASGLLPSTDTQYF.